Shown below are 2 T cell receptor beta chains from a single sample sequenced in a study of beta chain features in type 1 diabetes. The whole isolated RNA underwent reverse transcription, so sequencing captured expressed TCRB transcripts. Sequenced by immunoSEQ multiplex PCR; TCRdb stores in-frame clones only, minus some. The data hold about 350,000 clones, with around a fifth observed a single time. The material sequenced was naive CD4+ T cells from blood. The receptors stem from a woman in her late teens or twenties in good health.

The rearrangement joins TRBV7-3 to TRBJ2-2; 8 bases map to TRBD2. CDR1 SGHTA and CDR2 FQGTGA come from the germline V gene. This CDR3 is built from 16 residues. V dropped 8 bases and J dropped 5; count of bases not matched to a gene: 13. The CDR3 DNA follows: TGTGCCAGCGGGCGGGGAGCGGTAGCGGGGACCGGGGAGCTGTTTTTT. Translation: CASGRGAVAGTGELFF.

This clone was seen a few times. The chain is built from TRBV5-1 and TRBJ2-5; TRBD2 might be the D (6 bases). This CDR3 contains 13 residues. Germline CDR1 reads SGHRS; CDR2 reads YFSETQ. Trimming pared 2 bases from V and 5 bases from J, leaving 10 bases between. CDR3 in DNA: TGCGCCAGCAGCTTCGGTGGAGGGGAGACCCAGTACTTC. Its translation is CASSFGGGETQYF.